The sequence of this T cell receptor (beta chain) was determined in a study of blood T cells in healthy people across ages. PCR was performed a second time for about 6 to 12 cycles using a sample-barcoded 5' primer and a J-beta primer mix. TCRdb reprocessed the 5' RACE reads with MiXCR, giving one entry per CDR3 protein. The data contain roughly 1.5 million distinct CDR3 sequences, 42% of them singletons. This clonotype has just a few counts. Sequencing was carried out using blood. The sequence was collected from a woman aged 18-29 years in good health.

CDR3 nucleotides: TGTGCCAGCAGTTACTATAGTGGGGGCCTGAACACTGAAGCTTTCTTT. Protein sequence: CASSYYSGGLNTEAFF. The rearrangement joins TRBV6-2 or TRBV6-3 to TRBJ1-1; weak D call: TRBD1 (6 bases). Germline V lookup: CDR1 MNHEY, CDR2 SVGEGT. Trimming took 1 base from V and 0 from J, leaving 12 bases between them. The CDR3 extends over 16 amino acids.